This T cell receptor (beta chain) is drawn from a study of T cells in Graves' hyperthyroidism and ophthalmopathy. Study-wide points: A model of 13 V-J pairs discriminated ophthalmopathy from stable hyperthyroidism. Blood also contained most expanded thyroid clonotypes above 0.001. The model predicted ophthalmopathy a median approximately 6.3 months before onset.

Remarks on this clonotype: Its target is unknown.

Patients showing uncontrolled infection, other autoimmune disease, pregnancy or lactation were ineligible. Amplification of TCR beta CDR3 regions was performed using RNA transcripts as template. The HTBI primer set drove a first-round RT-PCR of the TCR CDR3. TCRdb reprocessed the multiplex PCR reads with MiXCR, giving one entry per CDR3 protein. The sample lists around 660,000 distinct CDR3 sequences; about 45% were seen once. The sequence derives from an adult man with Graves' disease, either hyperthyroidism or ophthalmopathy (not recorded which). Sequencing was carried out using peripheral blood or thyroid tissue (not recorded which).

CDR3 sequence: CASSPLQGATSPLHF. The CDR3 coding sequence is TGTGCCAGCAGCCCCCTACAGGGGGCGACTTCACCCCTCCACTTT. The V and J genes are TRBV10-3 and TRBJ1-6; 9 nucleotides align to TRBD1. The CDR3 totals 15 residues. V was clipped by 10 bases and J by 9 bases; unmatched bases: 13. Germline values: CDR1 ENHRY, CDR2 SYGVKD.